The rows below give T cell receptor beta chains drawn from one sample of a study of identical twins. MiXCR was run by TCRdb on the 5' RACE reads, yielding one entry per CDR3 protein. The repertoire consists of approximately 690,000 distinct CDR3 sequences, with around 6% occurring once and the leading ten covering roughly 1.8%. Sequencing input: naive T cells sorted from blood. The source is a man younger than 35 in good health. CDR3s include the opening cysteine and the closing phenylalanine or tryptophan. A D gene is named only where the DNA matches it firmly. Rows give clone size only sometimes, using once, few, many, or a class for an expanded clone.

D gene	V gene	clone size	J gene	CDR3 protein	CDR3 DNA
TRBD2	TRBV7-8	few	TRBJ2-1	CASSLVGGRANNEQFF	TGTGCCAGCAGCTTAGTAGGCGGGAGGGCCAACAATGAGCAGTTCTTC
TRBD1	TRBV12-3/TRBV12-4	many	TRBJ2-2	CASKGGTGTTGELFF	TGTGCCAGCAAGGGAGGGACAGGGACCACCGGGGAGCTGTTTTTT
.	TRBV12-3/TRBV12-4	many	TRBJ1-2	CASSLLPNYGYTF	TGTGCCAGCAGTTTACTCCCTAACTATGGCTACACCTTC
.	TRBV29-1	few	TRBJ2-6	CSVVSPSGANVLTF	TGCAGCGTTGTATCCCCCTCTGGGGCCAACGTCCTGACTTTC
.	TRBV7-8	.	TRBJ2-5	CASSTQTGQETQYF	TGTGCCAGCAGCACTCAGACAGGCCAAGAGACCCAGTACTTC
TRBD1	TRBV7-9	.	TRBJ2-6	CASSFWDRASGANVLTF	TGTGCCAGCAGCTTTTGGGACAGGGCCTCTGGGGCCAACGTCCTGACTTTC
.	TRBV5-1	.	TRBJ1-1	CASSPGGDAEAFF	TGCGCCAGCAGCCCCGGGGGGGATGCTGAAGCTTTCTTT
TRBD1	TRBV20-1	.	TRBJ1-1	CSARVRDRDLNTEAFF	TGCAGTGCTAGAGTACGAGACAGGGACCTGAACACTGAAGCTTTCTTT
TRBD2	TRBV7-2	few	TRBJ2-7	CASSFTGRAREQYF	TGTGCCAGCAGCTTCACGGGGAGGGCCCGAGAGCAGTACTTC
.	TRBV6-5	many	TRBJ1-5	CASSSIRGIGDQPQHF	TGTGCCAGCAGTTCCATCAGGGGTATAGGTGATCAGCCCCAGCATTTT
TRBD1	TRBV9	many	TRBJ2-7	CASSVYGTDNYEQYF	TGTGCCAGCAGCGTATATGGGACAGACAACTACGAGCAGTACTTC
.	TRBV12-3/TRBV12-4	many	TRBJ2-2	CASSSRLARGVTGELFF	TGTGCCAGCAGCAGTCGGCTCGCCAGGGGGGTAACCGGGGAGCTGTTTTTT
TRBD2	TRBV6-1	.	TRBJ2-2	CATTNGRTNTGELFF	TGTGCCACTACTAACGGGAGGACGAACACCGGGGAGCTGTTTTTT
.	TRBV7-2	many	TRBJ1-1	CARDLRGWGTEAFF	TGTGCCAGAGACCTCCGGGGGTGGGGGACTGAAGCTTTCTTT
.	TRBV5-1	many	TRBJ2-3	CASSFTGLTDTQYF	TGCGCCAGCAGCTTTACGGGACTTACCGATACGCAGTATTTT
TRBD2	TRBV29-1	many	TRBJ2-5	CSVIAGSQETQYF	TGCAGCGTTATAGCGGGGTCCCAAGAGACCCAGTACTTC
TRBD2	TRBV11-2	many	TRBJ2-5	CASSFRVGGLGETQYF	TGTGCCAGCAGCTTCCGCGTGGGAGGGCTTGGGGAGACCCAGTACTTC
.	TRBV5-1	many	TRBJ2-3	CASSFGDGTDTQYF	TGCGCCAGCAGCTTTGGAGACGGCACAGATACGCAGTATTTT
TRBD2	TRBV18	.	TRBJ2-1	CASSPQTSGNNEQFF	TGTGCCAGCTCACCCCAGACTAGCGGGAACAATGAGCAGTTCTTC
TRBD2	TRBV19	.	TRBJ2-1	CASSRPGTSGYNEQFF	TGTGCCAGTAGTAGGCCCGGGACTAGCGGGTACAATGAGCAGTTCTTC
TRBD2	TRBV12-3/TRBV12-4	few	TRBJ2-5	CASRMISGGQETQYF	TGTGCCAGCAGGATGATCTCGGGAGGACAAGAGACCCAGTACTTC
TRBD2	TRBV28	many	TRBJ2-3	CASSFPRTSGDTDTQYF	TGTGCCAGCAGTTTCCCTCGGACTAGCGGCGACACAGATACGCAGTATTTT
.	TRBV7-6	.	TRBJ2-3	CASSLARTTWGTDTQYF	TGTGCCAGCAGCTTAGCTAGGACTACCTGGGGCACAGATACGCAGTATTTT
.	TRBV27	.	TRBJ2-1	CASSSPGTGKYNEQFF	TGTGCCAGCAGCTCGCCTGGGACGGGAAAGTACAATGAGCAGTTCTTC
TRBD2	TRBV12-3/TRBV12-4	many	TRBJ2-7	CASSLLRERPYF	TGTGCCAGCAGTTTATTGCGGGAGCGGCCGTACTTC
.	TRBV7-6	many	TRBJ2-1	CASSFRTLTYNEQFF	TGTGCCAGCAGCTTCCGGACACTTACCTACAATGAGCAGTTCTTC
TRBD1	TRBV10-3	.	TRBJ1-2	CATVDRGGYGYTF	TGTGCCACTGTGGACAGGGGGGGGTATGGCTACACCTTC
TRBD1	TRBV29-1	many	TRBJ2-1	CSVDGLDREGNEQFF	TGCAGCGTTGACGGGCTGGACAGGGAAGGCAATGAGCAGTTCTTC
TRBD1	TRBV12-3/TRBV12-4	few	TRBJ2-1	CASSLGQGVSYNEQFF	TGTGCCAGCAGCCTGGGACAGGGGGTATCCTACAATGAGCAGTTCTTC
TRBD1	TRBV12-3/TRBV12-4	many	TRBJ2-7	CASSLTGDHEQYF	TGTGCCAGCAGCCTGACAGGGGACCACGAGCAGTACTTC
TRBD2	TRBV12-5	many	TRBJ2-1	CASGPGLAGGPGYNEQFF	TGTGCTAGTGGTCCGGGACTAGCGGGAGGGCCCGGATACAATGAGCAGTTCTTC
.	TRBV20-1	.	TRBJ2-7	CSANFRDPREQYF	TGCAGTGCTAATTTTCGGGATCCTCGCGAGCAGTACTTC
.	TRBV5-4	many	TRBJ2-1	CASSTQGEQFF	TGTGCCAGCAGCACCCAAGGTGAGCAGTTCTTC
TRBD2	TRBV7-9	few	TRBJ2-1	CASSLGSVAGSYNEQFF	TGTGCCAGCAGCTTAGGTTCGGTAGCGGGCTCCTACAATGAGCAGTTCTTC
.	TRBV12-3/TRBV12-4	many	TRBJ2-3	CASTTRDTDTQYF	TGTGCCAGCACTACCAGGGACACAGATACGCAGTATTTT
TRBD2	TRBV11-2	many	TRBJ2-1	CASSFSGRGALYEQFF	TGTGCCAGCAGCTTCAGCGGGAGAGGGGCACTGTATGAGCAGTTCTTC
.	TRBV12-3/TRBV12-4	many	TRBJ1-5	CASSPPSYQPQHF	TGTGCCAGCAGTCCCCCATCTTATCAGCCCCAGCATTTT
TRBD2	TRBV7-2	few	TRBJ2-3	CASSSGTSGRARDTQYF	TGTGCCAGCAGCTCTGGGACTAGCGGGAGGGCCAGAGATACGCAGTATTTT
TRBD1	TRBV7-9	many	TRBJ1-2	CASSLFSGTGIHGYTF	TGTGCCAGCAGCTTATTCTCCGGGACAGGGATCCATGGCTACACCTTC
TRBD2	TRBV18	.	TRBJ2-1	CASSPPSPSGINNEQFF	TGTGCCAGCTCACCACCCTCGCCTAGCGGGATTAACAATGAGCAGTTCTTC
.	TRBV20-1	many	TRBJ2-3	CSARDRSSTDTQYF	TGCAGTGCTAGAGATCGGTCTAGCACAGATACGCAGTATTTT
.	TRBV6-5	many	TRBJ2-1	CASRRHNEQFF	TGTGCCAGCAGGAGACACAATGAGCAGTTCTTC
.	TRBV10-3	many	TRBJ2-3	CAIRVAADLTNYTDTQYF	TGTGCCATCAGGGTAGCGGCGGACCTTACAAACTACACAGATACGCAGTATTTT
.	TRBV20-1	many	TRBJ1-5	CSARDLSEAPQHF	TGCAGTGCTAGAGATCTGTCAGAAGCGCCCCAGCATTTT
.	TRBV5-1	many	TRBJ2-7	CASSLVIRTASSYEQYF	TGCGCCAGCAGCTTGGTGATTAGGACAGCGAGCTCCTACGAGCAGTACTTC
.	TRBV6-1	many	TRBJ1-2	CASSTQGGGYTF	TGTGCCAGCAGCACACAGGGTGGAGGCTACACCTTC
.	TRBV7-2	.	TRBJ2-3	CASSLGHSGDTQYF	TGTGCCAGCAGCCTTGGACATTCAGGGGATACGCAGTATTTT
.	TRBV20-1	many	TRBJ2-3	CSASPGSLNRDTQYF	TGCAGTGCTTCCCCGGGATCATTAAACCGAGATACGCAGTATTTT
TRBD1	TRBV4-3	many	TRBJ1-6	CASSQAPVGQGDSPLHF	TGCGCCAGCAGCCAAGCCCCAGTGGGACAGGGGGATTCACCCCTCCACTTT
TRBD1	TRBV27	few	TRBJ1-5	CASSRQGDQPQHF	TGTGCCAGCAGTCGGCAGGGGGATCAGCCCCAGCATTTT
.	TRBV7-2	many	TRBJ1-6	CASGQNSPLHF	TGTGCCAGCGGCCAGAATTCACCCCTCCACTTT
TRBD2	TRBV18	few	TRBJ2-7	CASSSLAGADEQYF	TGTGCCAGCTCTTCACTAGCGGGAGCGGACGAGCAGTACTTC
.	TRBV5-1	many	TRBJ1-5	CASSLGQGSAQPQHF	TGCGCCAGCAGCTTGGGGCAGGGGTCTGCTCAGCCCCAGCATTTT